This T cell receptor beta chain was captured by sequencing in a study of cytomegalovirus exposure and HLA in healthy donors. 13 Jbeta primers and 60 Vbeta primers were used for the PCR. TCRdb's table, derived via immunoSEQ multiplex PCR, lists solely in-frame clones and lacks some. The sample records 180,000 or so clones, 75% to 90% being singletons. The sample taken for sequencing was PBMCs. This receptor was identified in a girl aged 5-17 years in good health and CMV-seropositive.

The CDR3 DNA reads as TGTGCCAGTAGTATAGATTTGCCAGTCAATCAGCCCCAGCATTTT. Translating it yields CASSIDLPVNQPQHF. The rearrangement uses TRBV19 and TRBJ1-5; D is undetermined. Trimming took 0 bases from V and 3 from J, leaving 9 bases between them. The CDR3 extends over 15 amino acids. Germline values: CDR1 LNHDA, CDR2 SQIVND (reference sequence). The whole variable domain, remainder taken from reference TRBV19 and TRBJ1-5, is DGGITQSPKYLFRKEGQNVTLSCEQNLNHDAMYWYRQDPGQGLRLIYYSQIVNDFQKGDIAEGYSVSREKKESFPLTVTSAQKNPTAFYLCASSIDLPVNQPQHFGDGTRLSIL.